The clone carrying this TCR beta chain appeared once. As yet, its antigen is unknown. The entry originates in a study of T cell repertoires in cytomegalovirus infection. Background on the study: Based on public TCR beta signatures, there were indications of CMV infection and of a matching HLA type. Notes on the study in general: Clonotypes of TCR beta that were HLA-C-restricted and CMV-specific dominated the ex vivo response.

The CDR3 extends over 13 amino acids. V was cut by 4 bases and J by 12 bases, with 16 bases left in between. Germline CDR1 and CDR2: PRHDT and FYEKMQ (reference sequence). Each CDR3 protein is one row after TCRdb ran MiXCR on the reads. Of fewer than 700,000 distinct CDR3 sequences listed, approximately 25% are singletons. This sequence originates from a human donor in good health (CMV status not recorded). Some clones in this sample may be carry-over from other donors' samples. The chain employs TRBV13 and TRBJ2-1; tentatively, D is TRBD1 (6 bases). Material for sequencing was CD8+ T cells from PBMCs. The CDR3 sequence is CASSSGGQRAQFF. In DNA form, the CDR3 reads TGTGCCAGCAGCTCCGGAGGACAGAGGGCGCAGTTCTTC. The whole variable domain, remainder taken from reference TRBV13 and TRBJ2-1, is AAGVIQSPRHLIKEKRETATLKCYPIPRHDTVYWYQQGPGQDPQFLISFYEKMQSDKGSIPDRFSAQQFSDYHSELNMSSLELGDSALYFCASSSGGQRAQFFGPGTRLTVL.